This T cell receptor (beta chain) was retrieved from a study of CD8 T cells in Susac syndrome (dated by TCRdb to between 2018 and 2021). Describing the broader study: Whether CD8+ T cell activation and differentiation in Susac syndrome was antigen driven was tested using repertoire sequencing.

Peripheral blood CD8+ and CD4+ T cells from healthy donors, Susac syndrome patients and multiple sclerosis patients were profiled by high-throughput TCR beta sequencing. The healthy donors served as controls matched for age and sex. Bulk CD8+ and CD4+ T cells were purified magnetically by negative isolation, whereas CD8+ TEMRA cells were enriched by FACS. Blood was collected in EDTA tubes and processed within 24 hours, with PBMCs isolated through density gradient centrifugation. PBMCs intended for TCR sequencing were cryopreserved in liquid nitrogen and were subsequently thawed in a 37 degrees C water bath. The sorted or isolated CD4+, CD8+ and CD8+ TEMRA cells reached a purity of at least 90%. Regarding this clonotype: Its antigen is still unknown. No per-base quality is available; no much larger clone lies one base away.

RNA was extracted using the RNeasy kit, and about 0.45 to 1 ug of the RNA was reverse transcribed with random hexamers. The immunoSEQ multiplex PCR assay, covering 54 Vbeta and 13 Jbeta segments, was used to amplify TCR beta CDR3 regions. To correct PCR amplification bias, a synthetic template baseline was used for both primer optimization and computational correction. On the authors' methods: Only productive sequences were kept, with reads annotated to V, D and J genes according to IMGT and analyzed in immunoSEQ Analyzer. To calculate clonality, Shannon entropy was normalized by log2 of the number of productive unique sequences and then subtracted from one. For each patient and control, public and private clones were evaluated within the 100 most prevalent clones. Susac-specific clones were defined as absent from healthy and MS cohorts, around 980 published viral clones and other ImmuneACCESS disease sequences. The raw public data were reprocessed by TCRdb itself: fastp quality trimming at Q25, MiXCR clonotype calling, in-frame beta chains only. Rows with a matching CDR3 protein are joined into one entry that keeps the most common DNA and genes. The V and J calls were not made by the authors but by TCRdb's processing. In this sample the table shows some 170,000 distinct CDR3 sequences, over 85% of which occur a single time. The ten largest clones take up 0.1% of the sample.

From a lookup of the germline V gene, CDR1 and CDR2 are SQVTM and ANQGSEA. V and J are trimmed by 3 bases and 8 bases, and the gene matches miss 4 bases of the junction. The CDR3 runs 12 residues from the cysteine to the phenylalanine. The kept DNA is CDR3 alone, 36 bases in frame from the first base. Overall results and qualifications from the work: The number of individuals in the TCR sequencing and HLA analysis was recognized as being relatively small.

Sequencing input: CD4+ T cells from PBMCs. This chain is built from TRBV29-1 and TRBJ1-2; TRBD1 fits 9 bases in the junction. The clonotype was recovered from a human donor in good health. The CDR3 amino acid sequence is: CSVDGTGNGYTF. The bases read TGCAGCGTTGACGGGACAGGGAACGGCTACACCTTC.